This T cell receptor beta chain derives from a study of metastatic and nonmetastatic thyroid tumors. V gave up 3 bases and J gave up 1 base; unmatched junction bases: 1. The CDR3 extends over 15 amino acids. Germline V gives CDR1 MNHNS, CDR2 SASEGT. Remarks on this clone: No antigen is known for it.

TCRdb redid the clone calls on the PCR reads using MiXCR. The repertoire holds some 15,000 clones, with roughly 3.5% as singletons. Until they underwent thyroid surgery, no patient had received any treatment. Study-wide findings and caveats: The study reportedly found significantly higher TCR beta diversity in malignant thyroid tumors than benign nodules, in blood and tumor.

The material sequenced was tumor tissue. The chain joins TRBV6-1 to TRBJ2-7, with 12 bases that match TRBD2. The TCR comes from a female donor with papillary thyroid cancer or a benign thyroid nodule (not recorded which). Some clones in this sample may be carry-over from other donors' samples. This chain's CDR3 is CASSETSGGSYEQYF. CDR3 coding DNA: TGTGCCAGCAGTGAGACTAGCGGGGGTTCCTACGAGCAGTACTTC.